The 26 T cell receptor delta chains below all came from one sample that was sequenced in a study of Vδ1+ human thymocytes. Their recognized antigens are unknown. Extracted RNA was reverse transcribed into cDNA. Pooled V-gene forward primers with one constant-region reverse primer generated the CDR3 amplicons by multiplex PCR. TCRdb made new clone calls on the multiplex PCR reads using CATT. This sample has about 75,000 delta-chain clones, with about 35% found just once. Overall study findings and caveats: Thymic TRG and TRD repertoires appeared highly polyclonal, with Gaussian CDR3 length distributions.

The specimen was Vdelta1+ gamma-delta thymocytes from the thymus. The sample's subset: FACS-sorted CD3+ TCRalphabeta- TCRVdelta1+ TCRVdelta2- thymocytes. These receptors were taken from a boy under three years old who had congenital heart surgery.

The V call is TRDV2, the J call TRDJ1; TRDD3 aligns across 7 bases. The CDR3 runs 17 residues. Per germline, CDR1 GEAIGNYY and CDR2 EKD. Trimming removed 0 bases from V and 1 base from J; junction bases left unmatched: 10. The CDR3 region has the DNA TGTGCCTGTGACACCGGGGGGGATTTTCCGGGCACCGATAAACTCATCTTT. Protein product: CACDTGGDFPGTDKLIF.

This clone was detected only a few times. The genes are TRDV1 and TRDJ1; no clear D gene. CDR1 TSWWSYY and CDR2 QGS come from the germline V gene. Trimming pared 3 bases from V and 1 base from J, leaving 18 bases between. The CDR3 covers 17 residues. The CDR3 nucleotides read TGTGCTCTTGGGGACTTGTTCTCCTCCACTGCCACCGATAAACTCATCTTT. Translation: CALGDLFSSTATDKLIF.

The genes are TRDV1 and TRDJ1; 13 bases align to TRDD3. Trimming at V came to 5 bases and at J to 2 bases, leaving 26 bases not matched to a gene. Germline V gene sequence: CDR1 TSWWSYY, CDR2 QGS. The CDR3 runs to 23 residues. CDR3 bases: TGTGCTCTTGGGAAGCGGCGTTTCCCAACTTTTACTGGGGGATACGCGGGGACCGATAAACTCATCTTT. Its protein is CALGKRRFPTFTGGYAGTDKLIF.

This chain joins TRDV1 and TRDJ1; D is ambiguous. Deletions cut 1 base from V and 0 bases from J, with 15 bases between. CDR3 size: 17 residues. CDR1 TSWWSYY and CDR2 QGS come from the germline V gene. Here the CDR3 reads CALGEPSSPPYTDKLIF. For the CDR3, the DNA is TGTGCTCTTGGGGAACCCTCCTCGCCGCCGTACACCGATAAACTCATCTTT.

This clone has a handful of counts. The rearrangement uses TRDV1 and TRDJ1; 11 bases map to TRDD3. V trimming: 4 bases; J trimming: 3 bases; junction bases outside the gene matches: 43. There are 28 residues in the CDR3. Germline lookup yields CDR1 TSWWSYY and CDR2 QGS. The CDR3 sequence: CALGGLRTGSAIPTNWGWGIPLPDKLIF. The DNA of the CDR3 is TGTGCTCTTGGGGGACTACGAACCGGTTCCGCCATTCCTACCAACTGGGGCTGGGGGATACCTTTGCCCGATAAACTCATCTTT.

This clone was seen only a few times. The rearrangement joins TRDV1 to TRDJ1, with 7 bases identical to TRDD3. This CDR3 has 18 amino acids. Germline loops: CDR1 TSWWSYY, CDR2 QGS. The ends lost 3 bases at V and 0 bases at J; junction bases unmatched: 13. The CDR3 DNA sequence: TGTGCTCTTGGGGAGTTCCTTTACCTGGGGGGTTACACCGATAAACTCATCTTT. It yields the protein CALGEFLYLGGYTDKLIF.

This chain links TRDV1 with TRDJ1; 13 bases are a match to TRDD3. The CDR3 has 22 residues. Per germline, CDR1 TSWWSYY and CDR2 QGS. The junction had 20 bases not matched to a gene; V was cut back by 2 bases and J by 2 bases. CDR3 in amino acids: CALGEIANPSTLGDTSTDKLIF. The CDR3 DNA sequence: TGTGCTCTTGGGGAAATCGCCAACCCTTCGACACTGGGGGATACGAGTACCGATAAACTCATCTTT.

J is TRDJ1 and V is TRDV2, with 9 nucleotides matching TRDD3. The CDR3 totals 13 residues. Germline assignment: CDR1 GEAIGNYY and CDR2 EKD. J was trimmed by 0 bases and V by 9 bases; bases with no gene match: 4. CDR3 coding DNA: TGTGCCACTGGGGGACACTACACCGATAAACTCATCTTT. Translating it yields CATGGHYTDKLIF.

The chain is built from TRDV1 and TRDJ1; TRDD3 agrees at 11 bases. The junction had 25 bases not matched to a gene; V was cut back by 3 bases and J by 4 bases. The germline V gene encodes CDR1 TSWWSYY and CDR2 QGS. CDR3 length: 22 residues. In nucleotides, the CDR3 is TGTGCTCTTGGGGATACAGCCTTCCTCAACGGGGTTTCTGGGGGATACTTCGATAAACTCATCTTT. As protein: CALGDTAFLNGVSGGYFDKLIF.

This clone has only a few counts. Other DNA sequences in this sample translate to the same CDR3. The chain links TRDV1 to TRDJ1, with D perhaps TRDD3 (6 bases). Trimming stripped 1 base from V and 0 bases from J, with 15 bases between. Germline values: CDR1 TSWWSYY, CDR2 QGS. CDR3 size: 17 residues. CDR3 sequence: CALGEREGDPYTDKLIF. CDR3 sequence (DNA): TGTGCTCTTGGGGAACGGGAGGGGGACCCGTACACCGATAAACTCATCTTT.

Remarks on this clone: One end of the junction varies from germline; a read error may be responsible. The chain recombines TRDV1 with TRDJ1, with a possible D match to TRDD3 (5 bases). The CDR3 loop spans 17 amino acids. Germline-derived CDR1 and CDR2 are TSWWSYY and QGS. The DNA of the CDR3 is TGTGCTCTTGGGGAAGGGGCAGGGGACCCACACACCGATAAACTCACCTTT. Its translation: CALGEGAGDPHTDKLTF.

The gene calls are TRDV1 and TRDJ1; 8 positions agree with TRDD3. Germline loops: CDR1 TSWWSYY, CDR2 QGS. The CDR3 has 18 residues. Trimming took 0 bases from V and 3 from J; bases not matched to a gene: 12. The CDR3 reads CALGELRLLGDGADKLIF. CDR3 DNA sequence: TGTGCTCTTGGGGAACTTCGACTGCTGGGGGACGGGGCCGATAAACTCATCTTT.

As concerns this clone: A much bigger clone sits one base away, suggesting this may be a read error. This chain joins TRDV2 and TRDJ1; 7 bases agree with TRDD3. Unmatched junction bases numbered 6, after V lost 3 bases and J lost 9 bases. Germline CDR1 is GEAIGNYY and CDR2 is EKD. The CDR3 covers 12 residues. The CDR3 DNA follows: TGTGCCTGTGACCGGGGGATGCAGCAACTCATCTTT. Translated, it gives CACDRGMQQLIF.

The J gene is TRDJ2, the V gene TRDV1; 10 nucleotides agree with TRDD3. Unmatched junction bases numbered 14, after V lost 2 bases and J lost 2 bases. CDR3 size: 20 residues. Germline CDR1 and CDR2: TSWWSYY and QGS. CDR3 loop: CALGEGGEYWGMTLTAQLFF. As DNA, the CDR3 is TGTGCTCTTGGGGAAGGAGGAGAGTACTGGGGGATGACATTGACAGCACAACTCTTCTTT.

This clone appeared a few times. V is TRDV2 and J is TRDJ3; 9 positions match TRDD3. CDR3 length equals 17 residues. V lost 4 bases, J lost 3 bases, and 6 bases stayed unmatched. Germline V gene data show CDR1 as GEAIGNYY and CDR2 as EKD. This chain's CDR3 is CACEWGYVVWDTRQMFF. Written as DNA, the CDR3 is TGTGCCTGTGAATGGGGATACGTGGTCTGGGACACCCGACAGATGTTTTTC.

This clone was seen a handful of times. V usage is TRDV1 and J usage is TRDJ1, with 7 bases fitting TRDD3. The CDR3 has 22 residues. V dropped 0 bases and J dropped 0; count of bases not matched to a gene: 22. CDR1 TSWWSYY and CDR2 QGS come from the germline V gene. CDR3 DNA sequence: TGTGCTCTTGGGGAACTACGTCCCCCCGTGGGCTGCTGGGGGCCTCACACCGATAAACTCATCTTT. Its translation is CALGELRPPVGCWGPHTDKLIF.

The genes are TRDV1 and TRDJ1, with 10 bases aligning to TRDD3. In germline, CDR1 is TSWWSYY, CDR2 QGS. J was trimmed by 0 bases and V by 3 bases; bases with no gene match: 25. The CDR3 has 23 amino acids. The CDR3, as DNA: TGTGCTCTTGGGGACTGGGCCCTTGCTAGGGGGATACGTAGAGATTTGTACACCGATAAACTCATCTTT. It translates to CALGDWALARGIRRDLYTDKLIF.

As for this clone: This specimen includes other DNA sequences encoding the same CDR3. V is TRDV1 and J is TRDJ1, with a weak D call TRDD2 (6 bases). The ends were cut back, 6 bases at V and 5 bases at J, with 28 bases in the middle. Germline V gives CDR1 TSWWSYY, CDR2 QGS. The CDR3 consists of 18 residues. The CDR3 DNA is TGTGCTCTTGGAATAGACGTCCTACAACCCGTTGGCCGGGATAAACTCATCTTT. Translating it yields CALGIDVLQPVGRDKLIF.

The rearrangement links TRDV1 to TRDJ1, with D perhaps TRDD2 (5 bases). The CDR3 is made up of 17 amino acids. The V end lost 3 bases, the J end lost 0 bases, and 17 bases lay between the germline ends. Per germline, CDR1 TSWWSYY and CDR2 QGS. Here the CDR3 reads CALGDQALRPYTDKLIF. The CDR3 DNA reads as TGTGCTCTTGGGGATCAGGCCCTACGCCCCTACACCGATAAACTCATCTTT.

This clone has more than one count but fewer than ten. J is TRDJ1 and V is TRDV1; 8 nucleotides agree with TRDD3. CDR3 length equals 22 residues. J was trimmed by 0 bases and V by 0 bases; bases with no gene match: 21. Germline CDR1 and CDR2: TSWWSYY and QGS. The CDR3 reads CALGELYPSRYWGQLYTDKLIF. The CDR3 DNA is TGTGCTCTTGGGGAACTATATCCCTCACGATACTGGGGGCAACTGTACACCGATAAACTCATCTTT.

The rearrangement uses TRDV1 and TRDJ1; 12 bases map to TRDD3. The germline V gene encodes CDR1 TSWWSYY and CDR2 QGS. The CDR3 loop spans 22 amino acids. Trimming at V came to 2 bases and at J to 1 base, leaving 20 bases not matched to a gene. The CDR3 loop is CALGEAVPTNTGGYLGTDKLIF. The CDR3 DNA is TGTGCTCTTGGGGAAGCGGTCCCTACGAACACTGGGGGATACTTAGGCACCGATAAACTCATCTTT.

The count of this clone is one. The J gene is TRDJ1, the V gene TRDV1, with a possible D match to TRDD2 (6 bases). V lost 3 bases to trimming and J lost 2 bases, with 25 bases between them. The germline gives CDR1 TSWWSYY, CDR2 QGS. CDR3 size: 19 residues. CDR3 sequence reads: CALGDWSYLGGIPTDKLIF. The CDR3 DNA follows: TGTGCTCTTGGGGATTGGTCCTACCTGGGAGGGATTCCGACCGATAAACTCATCTTT.

The V and J genes are TRDV1 and TRDJ1; the D gene is possibly TRDD3 (6 bases). This CDR3 spans 14 amino acids. Trimming pared 2 bases from V and 8 bases from J, leaving 15 bases between. The germline gives CDR1 TSWWSYY, CDR2 QGS. Written as DNA, the CDR3 is TGTGCTCTTGGGGAATACGTGTACTGGGAGAAACTCATCTTT. Amino acids: CALGEYVYWEKLIF.

The chain carries TRDV1 and TRDJ1; D perhaps matches TRDD3 (5 bases). The CDR3 contains 18 residues. The germline CDR1 and CDR2 sequences are TSWWSYY and QGS. The V end lost 5 bases, the J end lost 6 bases, and 28 bases lay between the germline ends. The CDR3 loop reads CALGPNLSTIAMGNKLIF. Written as DNA, the CDR3 is TGTGCTCTTGGGCCTAATCTTTCGACAATCGCTATGGGGAATAAACTCATCTTT.

The chain uses TRDV1 and TRDJ1, with 9 bases that match TRDD3. The CDR3 runs 23 residues. Trimming removed 6 bases from V and 3 bases from J; junction bases left unmatched: 32. The germline V gene encodes CDR1 TSWWSYY and CDR2 QGS. The CDR3 is CALGRSECFPHTLGIRGADKLIF. CDR3 nucleotide sequence: TGTGCTCTTGGCCGAAGTGAATGCTTCCCCCACACACTGGGGATACGGGGGGCCGATAAACTCATCTTT.

The J gene is TRDJ1, the V gene TRDV1; 7 nucleotides agree with TRDD2. The CDR3 consists of 20 residues. Trimming at V came to 5 bases and at J to 0 bases, leaving 21 bases not matched to a gene. Germline-derived CDR1 and CDR2 are TSWWSYY and QGS. The CDR3 here is CALGTPRLSYAQPYTDKLIF. CDR3 sequence (DNA): TGTGCTCTTGGGACTCCTCGCCTTTCCTACGCTCAGCCCTACACCGATAAACTCATCTTT.